Below, one T cell receptor beta chain is given with its context. Antigen specificity is unknown. Sequencing was performed with immunoSEQ multiplex PCR; in TCRdb, only in-frame clones are kept and a portion is missing. The sample holds 150,000 to 200,000 clones, approximately 80% seen once. This specimen belongs to a study of cytomegalovirus exposure and HLA in healthy donors. The study's findings and limits: Subsequent analysis of the roughly 120 validation repertoires found a tendency for first-cohort TCR clusters to co-occur. The study flagged approximately 180 TCR beta chains as cytomegalovirus-associated. Most sequenced TCRs were rare (though some public TCRs occurred in many donors).

Material for sequencing was PBMCs. The TCR sequence derives from a young man in good health and CMV-seropositive.

CDR3 amino acids: CAPAANNCFDSHYSNQPQHF. Here the CDR3 DNA reads TGTGCTCCAGCAGCTAATAATTGTTTCGACAGTCACTATAGCAATCAGCCCCAGCATTTT. The chain employs TRBV7-3 and TRBJ1-5, with a tentative D call TRBD1 (5 bases). The V gene's germline CDR1 is SGHTA and CDR2 FQGTGA. The CDR3 is 20 amino acids. The full variable domain, with the rest looked up from reference TRBV7-3 and TRBJ1-5, is GAGVSQTPSNKVTEKGKYVELRCDPISGHTALYWYRQSLGQGPEFLIYFQGTGAADDSGLPNDRFFAVRPEGSVSTLKIQRTERGDSAVYLCAPAANNCFDSHYSNQPQHFGDGTRLSIL.